This T cell receptor beta chain came from a study of blood T cells in healthy people across ages. This CDR3 is 14 amino acids long. V was pared by 7 bases and J by 2 bases, with 3 bases of the junction left unmatched. Germline CDR1 reads WSHSY; CDR2 reads SAAADI. It was with a sample-barcoded 5' primer and a J-beta primer mix that a second PCR of about 6 to 11 cycles was run. TCRdb processed the 5' RACE reads anew with MiXCR; each CDR3 protein has one entry. The sample holds fewer than 1 million distinct CDR3 sequences; roughly 44% are singletons and the top ten take around 21%. The V call is TRBV10-2, the J call TRBJ1-5, with 9 bases that match TRBD1. This clonotype was obtained from a man between 60 and 75 years old in good health. Sequenced: blood. The CDR3 reads CASTDRGGNQPQHF. The CDR3, as DNA: TGCGCCAGCACTGACAGGGGGGGCAATCAGCCCCAGCATTTT.